A single T cell receptor beta chain is shown here with its context. This clonotype has more than one count but fewer than ten. The clone's antigen remains unknown. No qualities accompany the bases; no much larger clone lies one base away. The sequencing machine was an Illumina HiSeq 2500. Quantitative 5'-RACE with molecular barcodes was used to prepare TCR beta libraries. As for how the authors treated the data: To identify disease-linked TCR variants, a new computational method was used, one built on a probabilistic model of VDJ rearrangement. TCRdb trimmed the raw reads at Q25, called clones with MiXCR and kept productive beta chains. One record per CDR3 amino acid sequence lists the most common genes and DNA. TCRdb, not the authors, supplied the V and J calls. The sample table records some 800,000 distinct CDR3 sequences; approximately 12% of these occur just once. Together, the top ten hold under 0.6% of the sample.

The CDR3 spans 13 residues, from the cysteine through the phenylalanine. Only the CDR3 portion is preserved as DNA: 39 bases, with reading frame beginning at the first base. V and J are trimmed by 3 bases and 5 bases, and the gene matches miss 4 bases of the junction. The germline V gene (reference sequence) provides CDR1 DFQATT and CDR2 SNEGSKA. The sample comes from a study of CD8 T cells in ankylosing spondylitis listed by TCRdb under 2017. About the study as a whole: The study profiled T cell receptor beta repertoires in healthy donors and ankylosing spondylitis patients to find disease-linked TCR variants. The full study cohort comprised around 25 ankylosing spondylitis patients and 110 or so healthy donors. Samples of peripheral blood were taken, and for ankylosing spondylitis patients, synovial fluid was collected as well.

The paper's findings and limits, for the study overall: Some motif variants were previously reported in synovial fluid and blood of reactive arthritis patients, suggesting common disease-initiation mechanisms. A CD8+ phenotype was shown by the disease-linked clones, which were found at relatively low frequencies in peripheral blood. A TCR beta motif made up of several highly homologous amino acid variants appeared to be characteristic of blood from ankylosing spondylitis patients. The disease-linked clones were reported to be significantly enriched in matched synovial fluid samples from ankylosing spondylitis patients.

Recombination linked TRBV20-1 to TRBJ2-1, and 7 junctional nucleotides match TRBD1. The sequence came from a male donor with ankylosing spondylitis. What was sequenced was blood, either unsorted or a sorted T cell fraction (not recorded which). The nucleotide sequence is given as TGCAGTGCTAGGACAGGGTTCCACAATGAGCAGTTCTTC. Translation gives CSARTGFHNEQFF.